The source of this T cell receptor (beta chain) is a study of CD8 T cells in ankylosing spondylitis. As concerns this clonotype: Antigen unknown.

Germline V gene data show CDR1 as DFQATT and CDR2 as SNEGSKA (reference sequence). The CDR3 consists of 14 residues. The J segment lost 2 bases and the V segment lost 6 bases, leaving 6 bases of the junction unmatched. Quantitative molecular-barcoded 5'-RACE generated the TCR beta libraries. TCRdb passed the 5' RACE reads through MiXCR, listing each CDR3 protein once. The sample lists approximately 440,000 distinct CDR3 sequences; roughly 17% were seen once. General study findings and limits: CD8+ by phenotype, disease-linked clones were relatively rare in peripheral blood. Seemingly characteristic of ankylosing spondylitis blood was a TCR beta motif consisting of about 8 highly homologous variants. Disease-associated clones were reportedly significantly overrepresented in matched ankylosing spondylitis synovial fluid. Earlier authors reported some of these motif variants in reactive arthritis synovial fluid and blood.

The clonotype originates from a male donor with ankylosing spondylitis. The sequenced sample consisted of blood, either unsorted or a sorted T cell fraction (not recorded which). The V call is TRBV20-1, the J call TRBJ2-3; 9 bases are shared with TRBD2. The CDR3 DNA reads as TGCAGTGCCGCGGGAGGGGGGACCACAGATACGCAGTATTTT. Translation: CSAAGGGTTDTQYF.